A single sample gave rise to the 12 T cell receptor beta chains below, sequenced in a study of regulatory T cells in long-lasting Graves disease (dated by TCRdb to about 2021). The library was generated by multiplex PCR. Reads for this sample came from an Illumina HiSeq 4000. To build TCR beta libraries, CDR3 regions were amplified by Arm-PCR using iRepertoire HTBI primers. Clones were called with MiXCR by TCRdb after fastp trimmed the public reads at Q25, and only in-frame beta chains were retained. CDR3 protein sequences are deduplicated, and each keeps its most common genes and DNA. The sample table lists roughly 610,000 distinct CDR3 sequences, roughly 15% of them with a count of one. The ten largest clonotypes hold 12% of the sample. Read against the paper, the sample's time point label means: newly diagnosed GD, antithyroid drugs for less than 3 months. For both TCR sequencing and RNA sequencing, RNA was extracted from PBMCs in TRIzol.

This sample also appeared in a second study, on T cells in Graves' hyperthyroidism and ophthalmopathy.

The specimen comprised peripheral blood mononuclear cells (PBMCs), sampled at new diagnosis, from a patient treated with antithyroid drugs. The receptors were sampled from a man between 18 and 35 years old with Graves disease. Donor details come from another sample of the same person, matched by shared clones.

V usage is TRBV6-2 or TRBV6-3 and J usage is TRBJ2-3, with 11 bases identical to TRBD2. CDR3 size: 16 residues. Looked up from germline, CDR1 is MNHEY and CDR2 is SVGEGT. The ends lost 5 bases at V and 4 bases at J; junction bases unmatched: 8. In nucleotides, the CDR3 is TGTGCCAGCAGTGAATCCCCTAGCGGGAGGTCAGATACGCAGTATTTT. It specifies CASSESPSGRSDTQYF.

The chain has TRBV2 and TRBJ1-1; 8 positions agree with TRBD1. The CDR3 is made up of 15 amino acids. CDR1 and CDR2 (germline): SNHLY, FYNNEI. V shed 4 bases and J 6 bases; nucleotides not matched to a gene: 10. As DNA, the CDR3 is TGTGCCAGCAGTGTGATGGCAGGGGGCGTCGCTGAAGCTTTCTTT. Amino acids: CASSVMAGGVAEAFF. Full variable domain (outside the CDR3, taken from reference TRBV2 and TRBJ1-1): EPEVTQTPSHQVTQMGQEVILRCVPISNHLYFYWYRQILGQKVEFLVSFYNNEISEKSEIFDDQFSVERPDGSNFTLKIRSTKLEDSAMYFCASSVMAGGVAEAFFGQGTRLTVV.

In its sample, this clonotype was seen many times. This rearrangement joins TRBV20-1 to TRBJ2-3; D possibly corresponds to TRBD2 (6 bases). The ends were cut back, 3 bases at V and 0 bases at J, with 10 bases in the middle. This CDR3 has 14 residues. Germline lookup yields CDR1 DFQATT and CDR2 SNEGSKA (reference sequence). This CDR3 is CSASGSPSTDTQYF. The DNA for the CDR3 is TGCAGTGCTAGCGGGAGCCCTAGCACAGATACGCAGTATTTT.

This clonotype occurred many times. The rearrangement uses TRBV11-2 and TRBJ2-2; the D call may be TRBD1 or TRBD2 (6 bases each). The V end lost 0 bases, the J end lost 1 base, and 15 bases lay between the germline ends. This CDR3 spans 18 amino acids. Per the germline V gene, CDR1 is SGHAT and CDR2 is FQNNGV. The CDR3 region has the DNA TGTGCCAGCAGCTTAGAGAGGGGGGACGGGATGAACACCGGGGAGCTGTTTTTT. Translation gives CASSLERGDGMNTGELFF.

This clonotype came up many times. The V and J genes are TRBV3-1 and TRBJ1-2; D perhaps matches TRBD1 (6 bases). Trimming pared 4 bases from V and 3 bases from J, leaving 12 bases between. Germline CDR1 LGHDT, CDR2 YNNKEL (reference sequence). This CDR3 is 14 amino acids long. The CDR3 spells CASSPSGTHYGYTF. DNA for the CDR3: TGTGCCAGCAGCCCGTCCGGGACACACTATGGCTACACCTTC.

This clonotype has at least ten counts. CDR3 region: CASSYTGGEQFF. CDR3 nucleotides: TGTGCCAGCAGTTACACGGGGGGTGAGCAGTTCTTC. V and J are TRBV6-5 and TRBJ2-1; 7 nucleotides match TRBD2. CDR1 is MNHEY, CDR2 SVGAGI, per germline. The CDR3 contains 12 residues. V lost 2 bases and J lost 9; bases outside the gene matches: 1.

This sequence joins TRBV6-1 and TRBJ2-1; unclear D gene. Germline CDR1 reads MNHNS; CDR2 reads SASEGT. V was clipped by 7 bases and J by 4 bases, with 8 bases between them. The CDR3 consists of 12 residues. CDR3 DNA sequence: TGTGCCAGCACTCCAGGTTACAATGAGCAGTTCTTC. This sequence encodes CASTPGYNEQFF.

The chain recombines TRBV5-6 with TRBJ2-4; 11 bases map to TRBD2. The V and J ends lost 6 bases and 3 bases, in that order; junction bases with no gene match: 17. The CDR3 is 19 residues long. Germline CDR1 SGHDT, CDR2 YYEEEE. CDR3 protein: CASTPWFGLAGGNKNIQYF. The CDR3 nucleotides read TGTGCCAGCACCCCTTGGTTCGGGCTAGCGGGAGGAAACAAAAACATTCAGTACTTC.

In its sample, this clonotype was seen many times. V and J are TRBV28 and TRBJ1-1; 8 bases align to TRBD1. The CDR3 is 15 amino acids. The trim removed 5 bases at V and 1 base at J, leaving 6 bases unmatched. Germline-derived CDR1 and CDR2 are MDHEN and SYDVKM. The CDR3 region is CASSDRGIRNTEAFF. The CDR3 bases are TGTGCCAGCAGTGACAGGGGAATCAGGAACACTGAAGCTTTCTTT.

The chain combines TRBV20-1 with TRBJ2-1; D not resolved. This CDR3 is 15 amino acids long. V was cut by 5 bases and J by 0 bases, with 14 bases left in between. From germline, CDR1 is DFQATT and CDR2 SNEGSKA (reference sequence). The CDR3 sequence: CSARIGRISYNEQFF. Here the CDR3 DNA reads TGCAGTGCTCGGATTGGACGGATCTCCTACAATGAGCAGTTCTTC.

At least ten counts were recorded for this clonotype. The chain carries TRBV28 and TRBJ2-7; possibly TRBD1 for D (7 bases). The length of the CDR3 is 14 residues. CDR1 is MDHEN and CDR2 is SYDVKM in the germline V gene. Trimming removed 6 bases from V and 2 bases from J, with 14 bases in between. Written as DNA, the CDR3 is TGTGCCAGCAGCCTCAGGGGGGAGGCCTACGAGCAGTACTTC. It codes for CASSLRGEAYEQYF.

The chain uses TRBV7-8 and TRBJ2-7; D could derive from TRBD1 or TRBD2 (5 bases each). Germline assignment: CDR1 SGHVS and CDR2 FQNEAQ. CDR3 length: 14 residues. Trimming took 5 bases from V and 5 from J, leaving 16 bases between them. The CDR3 reads CASSRGRSRDEQYF. The DNA for the CDR3 is TGTGCCAGCAGCCGGGGACGATCTCGGGACGAGCAGTACTTC.